This T cell receptor beta chain was obtained from a study of T cells expressing NK-cell markers. General observations from the study: The CD3+CD56-NKG2C+ fraction of a few donors was also led by these clonotypes.

In generating TCR beta cDNA, 5'RACE template switching with UMIs was used. TCRdb re-called the 5' RACE reads and shows each CDR3 protein once, DNA omitted. The sample yields some 450,000 distinct CDR3 sequences, of which the top ten take up 7.3%. Remarks on this clonotype: The antigen is unknown.

The CDR3 has 18 residues. The specimen was blood T cells: a sorted CD56 or NKG2C T cell subset, CD4+ or CD8+ T cells, or bulk PBMC T cells (not recorded which). The chain combines TRBV12-3 or TRBV12-4 with TRBJ2-2. This sequence originates from a woman aged 18 to 75 in good health. The CDR3 sequence is CASSWVSQLTANTGELFF.